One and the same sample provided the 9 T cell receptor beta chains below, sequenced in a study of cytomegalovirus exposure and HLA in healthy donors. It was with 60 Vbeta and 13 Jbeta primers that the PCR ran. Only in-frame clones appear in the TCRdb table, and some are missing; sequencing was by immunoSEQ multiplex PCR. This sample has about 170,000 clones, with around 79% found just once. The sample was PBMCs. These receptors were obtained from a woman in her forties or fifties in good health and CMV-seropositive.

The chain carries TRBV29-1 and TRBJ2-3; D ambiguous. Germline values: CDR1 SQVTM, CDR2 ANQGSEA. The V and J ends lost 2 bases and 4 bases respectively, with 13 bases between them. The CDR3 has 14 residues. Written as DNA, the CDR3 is TGCAGCGTTGAAACCCCCTTAGAGGCAGATACGCAGTATTTT. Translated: CSVETPLEADTQYF.

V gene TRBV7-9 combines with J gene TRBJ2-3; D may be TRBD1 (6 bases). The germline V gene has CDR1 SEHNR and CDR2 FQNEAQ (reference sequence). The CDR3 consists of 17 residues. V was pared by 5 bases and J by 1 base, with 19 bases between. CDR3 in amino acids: CASSPGQLLPGTDTQYF. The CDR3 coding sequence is TGTGCCAGCAGCCCAGGACAGTTGCTTCCCGGCACAGATACGCAGTATTTT. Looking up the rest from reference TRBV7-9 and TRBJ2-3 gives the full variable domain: DTGVSQNPRHKITKRGQNVTFRCDPISEHNRLYWYRQTLGQGPEFLTYFQNEAQLEKSRLLSDRFSAERPKGSFSTLEIQRTEQGDSAMYLCASSPGQLLPGTDTQYFGPGTRLTVL.

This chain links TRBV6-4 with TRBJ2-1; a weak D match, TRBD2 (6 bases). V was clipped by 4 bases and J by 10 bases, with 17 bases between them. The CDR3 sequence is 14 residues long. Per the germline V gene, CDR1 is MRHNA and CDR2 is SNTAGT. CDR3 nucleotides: TGTGCCAGCAGTGCGGGGGTGCAGGCGGGAGAGCAGTTCTTC. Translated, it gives CASSAGVQAGEQFF.

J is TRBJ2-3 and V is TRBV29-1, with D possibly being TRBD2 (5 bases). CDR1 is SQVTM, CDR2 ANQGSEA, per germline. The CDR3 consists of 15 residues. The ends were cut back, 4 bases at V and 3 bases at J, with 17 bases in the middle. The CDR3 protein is CSVVRVAGGTDTQYF. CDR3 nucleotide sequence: TGCAGCGTTGTAAGGGTGGCGGGCGGTACAGATACGCAGTATTTT.

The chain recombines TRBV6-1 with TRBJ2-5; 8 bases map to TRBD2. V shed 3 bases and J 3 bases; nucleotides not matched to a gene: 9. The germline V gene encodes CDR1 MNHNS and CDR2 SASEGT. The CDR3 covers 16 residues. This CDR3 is CASSEPGGGIKETQYF. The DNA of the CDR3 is TGTGCCAGCAGTGAGCCCGGGGGGGGAATTAAAGAGACCCAGTACTTC.

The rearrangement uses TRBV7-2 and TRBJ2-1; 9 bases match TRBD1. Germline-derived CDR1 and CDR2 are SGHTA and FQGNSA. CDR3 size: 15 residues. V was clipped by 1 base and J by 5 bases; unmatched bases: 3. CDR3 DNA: TGTGCCAGCAGCTTAGGGGACAGGGTTAACAATGAGCAGTTCTTC. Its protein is CASSLGDRVNNEQFF.

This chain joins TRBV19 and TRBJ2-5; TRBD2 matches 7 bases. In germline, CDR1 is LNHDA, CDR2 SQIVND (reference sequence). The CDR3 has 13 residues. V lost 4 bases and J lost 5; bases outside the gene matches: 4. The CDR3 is CASSSGRRETQYF. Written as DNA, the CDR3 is TGTGCCAGTAGTAGCGGGAGACGGGAGACCCAGTACTTC.

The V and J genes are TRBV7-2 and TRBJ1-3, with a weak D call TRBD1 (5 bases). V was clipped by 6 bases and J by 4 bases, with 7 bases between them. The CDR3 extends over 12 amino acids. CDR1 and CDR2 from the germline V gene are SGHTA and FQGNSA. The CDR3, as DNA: TGTGCCAGCAGGTCAGGGGGAAACACCATATATTTT. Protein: CASRSGGNTIYF.

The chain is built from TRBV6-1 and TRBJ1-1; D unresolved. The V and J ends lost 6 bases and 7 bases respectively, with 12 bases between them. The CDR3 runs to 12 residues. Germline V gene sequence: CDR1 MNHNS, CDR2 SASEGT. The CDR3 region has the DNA TGTGCCAGCAGGCCCGGGGTGAATGAAGCTTTCTTT. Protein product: CASRPGVNEAFF.